The 27 T cell receptor beta chains presented below share a single source sample, sequenced in a study of blood T cells in healthy people across ages. The second PCR ran roughly 6 to 11 cycles with a sample-barcoded 5' primer and J-beta primers. TCRdb reprocessed the 5' RACE reads via MiXCR and lists one record per CDR3 protein. The table records 550,000 to 600,000 distinct CDR3 sequences, 25% to 30% of them present only once. The sequenced material came from blood. All receptors derive from a woman aged 65 to 85 in good health.

Ten or more counts support this clonotype. The chain is built from TRBV7-9 and TRBJ1-3; D ambiguous. The germline V gene has CDR1 SEHNR and CDR2 FQNEAQ (reference sequence). V was cut by 3 bases and J by 3 bases, with 9 bases left in between. This CDR3 comprises 14 residues. The CDR3 protein is CASSLGSDGNTIYF. As DNA, the CDR3 is TGTGCCAGCAGCTTGGGTTCTGATGGAAACACCATATATTTT.

This clonotype appeared a few times. This chain uses TRBV4-2 with TRBJ1-6; D unresolved. The CDR3 sequence is 16 residues long. V dropped 2 bases and J dropped 0 bases, with 8 bases sitting between them. The germline gives CDR1 LGHNA, CDR2 YNFKEQ. The DNA of the CDR3 is TGTGCCAGCAGCCAATCGATGAGCTCCTATAATTCACCCCTCCACTTT. It specifies CASSQSMSSYNSPLHF.

In this sample, this clonotype turned up many times. The chain combines TRBV6-2 or TRBV6-3 with TRBJ2-7; 7 bases match TRBD1. Trimming took 6 bases from V and 0 from J; bases not matched to a gene: 5. This CDR3 is 14 amino acids long. Germline V CDR1 and CDR2: MNHEY, SVGEGT. Here the CDR3 reads CASSRGDSSYEQYF. CDR3 in DNA: TGTGCCAGCAGCCGAGGGGACAGCTCCTACGAGCAGTACTTC.

This clonotype was seen many times. The rearrangement uses TRBV5-1 and TRBJ1-3; D uncertain. The CDR3 consists of 16 residues. Trimming left V 1 base short and J 0 bases short, with 11 bases between. Germline values: CDR1 SGHRS, CDR2 YFSETQ. The CDR3 nucleotides read TGCGCCAGCAGCTTGAAGATGGGAGGCTCTGGAAACACCATATATTTT. This codes for CASSLKMGGSGNTIYF.

The chain links TRBV20-1 to TRBJ2-5; TRBD2 might be the D (6 bases). Germline V gene lookup returns CDR1 DFQATT and CDR2 SNEGSKA (reference sequence). Trimming left V 3 bases short and J 2 bases short, with 10 bases between. This CDR3 contains 13 residues. The CDR3 sequence is CSASAGIQETQYF. CDR3 DNA sequence: TGCAGTGCTAGTGCGGGGATTCAAGAGACCCAGTACTTC.

The chain carries TRBV7-2 and TRBJ2-7; D unclear. This CDR3 contains 13 residues. Germline V gene sequence: CDR1 SGHTA, CDR2 FQGNSA. V gave up 4 bases and J gave up 4 bases, with 11 bases separating them. CDR3 residues: CASSSLPGYEQYF. The CDR3 DNA reads TGTGCCAGCAGCTCCCTCCCCGGGTACGAGCAGTACTTC.

This clonotype came up a few times. The gene calls are TRBV7-8 and TRBJ2-5; perhaps TRBD2 as D (6 bases). V was pared by 2 bases and J by 0 bases, with 10 bases between. Per the germline V gene, CDR1 is SGHVS and CDR2 is FQNEAQ. CDR3 length equals 15 residues. In DNA, the CDR3 is TGTGCCAGCAGCTTAAGGCGGGGTAACCAAGAGACCCAGTACTTC. Its translation: CASSLRRGNQETQYF.

At least ten counts were recorded for this clonotype. CDR3 bases: TGCAGTGCTGGACCGGGACTGTACCAAGAGACCCAGTACTTC. Translating it yields CSAGPGLYQETQYF. V usage is TRBV20-1 and J usage is TRBJ2-5, with a tentative D call TRBD2 (6 bases). Germline loops: CDR1 DFQATT, CDR2 SNEGSKA (reference sequence). The length of the CDR3 is 14 residues. V was clipped by 5 bases and J by 0 bases, with 13 bases between them.

The chain recombines TRBV11-3 with TRBJ2-5, with D possibly matching TRBD2 (5 bases). Germline CDR1 is SGHNT and CDR2 is YENEEA. There are 15 residues in the CDR3. The V end lost 3 bases, the J end lost 1 base, and 12 bases lay between the germline ends. CDR3 amino acids: CASSFGGPTQETQYF. For the CDR3, the DNA is TGTGCCAGCAGCTTCGGAGGCCCGACCCAAGAGACCCAGTACTTC.

The table lists this clonotype with many counts. This sequence joins TRBV11-1 and TRBJ2-4; possible D gene TRBD2, 6 bases. Germline values: CDR1 SGHAT, CDR2 FQDESV (reference sequence). There are 16 residues in the CDR3. V was clipped by 2 bases and J by 0 bases, with 11 bases between them. CDR3 bases: TGTGCCAGCAGCTTAAGGACTACATTAGCCAAAAACATTCAGTACTTC. Amino acids: CASSLRTTLAKNIQYF.

This clonotype was seen more than once but under ten times. This sequence joins TRBV7-2 and TRBJ1-1, with a possible D match to TRBD1 (6 bases). This CDR3 has 16 residues. Germline CDR1 reads SGHTA; CDR2 reads FQGNSA. The germline V and J ends were trimmed by 2 bases and 3 bases, with 16 bases remaining between them. The CDR3, as DNA: TGTGCCAGCAGCTTAACCCTACAGGGCTTTTACACTGAAGCTTTCTTT. Translating it yields CASSLTLQGFYTEAFF. The entire variable domain, with the rest obtained from reference TRBV7-2 and TRBJ1-1, is as follows: GAGVSQSPSNKVTEKGKDVELRCDPISGHTALYWYRQSLGQGLEFLIYFQGNSAPDKSGLPSDRFSAERTGGSVSTLTIQRTQQEDSAVYLCASSLTLQGFYTEAFFGQGTRLTVV.

The V and J genes are TRBV27 and TRBJ1-1; 12 bases are shared with TRBD1. The V segment lost 5 bases and the J segment 5 bases; nucleotides outside the gene matches: 6. This CDR3 contains 15 residues. CDR1 is MNHEY and CDR2 is SMNVEV in the germline V gene (reference sequence). The DNA for the CDR3 is TGTGCCAGCAGTCTTGGGACAGGGGGCAAAACTGAAGCTTTCTTT. This codes for CASSLGTGGKTEAFF.

The V and J genes are TRBV25-1 and TRBJ1-2; 8 positions agree with TRBD1. Germline CDR1 is MGHDK and CDR2 is SYGVNS. The CDR3 covers 15 residues. J gave up 2 bases and V 1 base, and 3 bases lay outside the gene matches. The CDR3 DNA sequence: TGTGCCAGCAGTGAATTGAGACAGGGGAACTATGGCTACACCTTC. Translation gives CASSELRQGNYGYTF.

The V gene is TRBV25-1, the J gene TRBJ2-6; D could derive from TRBD1 or TRBD2 (5 bases each). Germline V lookup: CDR1 MGHDK, CDR2 SYGVNS. CDR3 length: 16 residues. V lost 6 bases, J lost 4 bases, and 16 bases lay in between. The CDR3 nucleotides are TGTGCCAGCAGGGGGGAAGGAGTTGCCGGGGCCAACGTCCTGACTTTC. As protein: CASRGEGVAGANVLTF.

The V and J genes are TRBV5-1 and TRBJ2-3; 9 positions agree with TRBD2. There are 16 residues in the CDR3. V trimming: 4 bases; J trimming: 3 bases; junction bases outside the gene matches: 9. Germline V gene lookup returns CDR1 SGHRS and CDR2 YFSETQ. For the CDR3, the DNA is TGCGCCAGCAGCCCCTTCGGGACTAGCAGGACAGATACGCAGTATTTT. Amino acid sequence: CASSPFGTSRTDTQYF.

The V and J genes are TRBV6-2 or TRBV6-3 and TRBJ2-7, with TRBD2 matching over 9 bases. The CDR3 has 14 amino acids. V was pared by 6 bases and J by 5 bases, with 8 bases of the junction left unmatched. CDR1 and CDR2 (germline): MNHEY, SVGEGT. DNA for the CDR3: TGTGCCAGCAGGGCCTCGGGACTAGCCCACGAGCAGTACTTC. It yields the protein CASRASGLAHEQYF.

This clonotype came up many times. The J gene is TRBJ2-6, the V gene TRBV7-2; 8 bases align to TRBD1. The CDR3 totals 17 residues. J gave up 0 bases and V 5 bases, and 6 bases lay outside the gene matches. CDR1 and CDR2 from the germline V gene are SGHTA and FQGNSA. CDR3 nucleotides: TGTGCCAGCAGCGCGACAGGGGCCCACTCTGGGGCCAACGTCCTGACTTTC. Its protein is CASSATGAHSGANVLTF.

This clonotype was counted between two and nine times. The V gene is TRBV5-6, the J gene TRBJ1-4, with D maybe TRBD1 (6 bases). Germline V gene sequence: CDR1 SGHDT, CDR2 YYEEEE. This CDR3 comprises 15 residues. Trimming cost V 4 bases and J 6 bases, with 16 bases left between them. As DNA, the CDR3 is TGTGCCAGCAGCCGCCGGGGACAATGGGATGAAAAACTGTTTTTT. Translation gives CASSRRGQWDEKLFF.

This clonotype was seen a handful of times. Sequence at one end of the junction differs from germline and may be a read error. The gene calls are TRBV20-1 and TRBJ1-2; D unclear. Looked up from germline, CDR1 is DFQATT and CDR2 is SNEGSKA (reference sequence). This CDR3 has 15 residues. The CDR3 sequence: CSARDLGRPNYGYTF. CDR3 bases: TGCAGTGCCAGAGATCTCGGGAGGCCTAACTATGGCTACACCTTC.

The rearrangement joins TRBV11-1 to TRBJ1-2; 7 nucleotides line up with TRBD1. The junction had 16 bases not matched to a gene; V was cut back by 5 bases and J by 7 bases. This CDR3 region has 16 residues. Germline V gene lookup returns CDR1 SGHAT and CDR2 FQDESV (reference sequence). CDR3 amino acids: CASSPEPQGGLRGYTF. In DNA form, the CDR3 reads TGTGCCAGCAGCCCCGAACCTCAGGGGGGTTTACGTGGCTACACCTTC.

The chain couples TRBV7-3 to TRBJ2-7; 9 bases match TRBD1. Trimming at V came to 3 bases and at J to 7 bases, leaving 4 bases not matched to a gene. CDR1 and CDR2 (germline): SGHTA, FQGTGA. CDR3 length equals 13 residues. DNA of the CDR3: TGTGCCAGCAGCTTTGGGACAGGGCAAGAGCAGTACTTC. It translates to CASSFGTGQEQYF.

This chain uses TRBV7-8 with TRBJ2-7, with D possibly TRBD1 on 6 matching bases. Trimming took 5 bases from V and 2 from J, leaving 13 bases between them. Germline assignment: CDR1 SGHVS and CDR2 FQNEAQ. This CDR3 region has 14 residues. CDR3 region: CASSPDRTAYEQYF. DNA for the CDR3: TGTGCCAGCAGCCCCGACAGGACCGCCTACGAGCAGTACTTC.

The chain recombines TRBV14 with TRBJ2-3, with D hard to call. Trimming took 2 bases from V and 3 from J, leaving 9 bases between them. This CDR3 is 14 amino acids long. Germline V gene lookup returns CDR1 SGHDN and CDR2 FVKESK. CDR3 protein: CASSQKPWTDTQYF. DNA of the CDR3: TGTGCCAGCAGCCAAAAACCGTGGACAGATACGCAGTATTTT.

This clonotype was recorded a few times. The chain employs TRBV5-1 and TRBJ1-2; D gene ambiguous. Trimming pared 4 bases from V and 3 bases from J, leaving 16 bases between. The CDR3 has 15 amino acids. Germline CDR1 reads SGHRS; CDR2 reads YFSETQ. The CDR3 bases are TGCGCCAGCAGCCGGGGAGGGAGTGAAGACTATGGCTACACCTTC. Its translation: CASSRGGSEDYGYTF. Full variable domain (outside the CDR3, taken from reference TRBV5-1 and TRBJ1-2): KAGVTQTPRYLIKTRGQQVTLSCSPISGHRSVSWYQQTPGQGLQFLFEYFSETQRNKGNFPGRFSGRQFSNSRSEMNVSTLELGDSALYLCASSRGGSEDYGYTFGSGTRLTVV.

V is TRBV20-1 and J is TRBJ2-5; 10 nucleotides agree with TRBD2. Trimming cost V 0 bases and J 3 bases; bases outside gene matches: 4. This CDR3 region has 15 residues. CDR1 is DFQATT, CDR2 SNEGSKA, per germline (reference sequence). This chain's CDR3 is CSAREDSGGEETQYF. The CDR3 nucleotides read TGCAGTGCTAGAGAAGACAGCGGGGGGGAAGAGACCCAGTACTTC.

CDR3 bases: TGTGCCAGCTCCCGGGGTAGTGGCTACACCTTC. It codes for CASSRGSGYTF. The chain carries TRBV7-9 and TRBJ1-2, with D unresolved. Per the germline V gene, CDR1 is SEHNR and CDR2 is FQNEAQ (reference sequence). V was clipped by 8 bases and J by 7 bases, with 11 bases between them. The CDR3 is 11 amino acids.

This clonotype came up a few times. V and J are TRBV6-2 or TRBV6-3 and TRBJ2-1; 12 bases fit TRBD1. The CDR3 length is 13 residues. Germline CDR1 MNHEY, CDR2 SVGEGT. V gave up 7 bases and J gave up 9 bases; unmatched junction bases: 4. The DNA for the CDR3 is TGTGCCAGCAAGGGACAGGGGGCACCTGAGCAGTTCTTC. It yields the protein CASKGQGAPEQFF.